This passage covers 11 T cell receptor beta chains from one sample sequenced in a study of response to subunit inactivated influenza vaccine. TCRdb used MiXCR to reprocess the RT-PCR reads, holding one entry per CDR3 protein. Of hundreds of thousands of distinct CDR3 sequences listed, 12% to 15% are singletons. Sequenced here: PBMCs from blood, sampled approximately 15 days before vaccination. The source is a man aged 45-65 years who received an inactivated influenza vaccine.

This chain links TRBV4-3 with TRBJ2-1, with a possible D match to TRBD2 (5 bases). The V gene lost 3 bases and the J gene lost 4 bases, with 13 bases spanning the gap. Looked up from germline, CDR1 is LGHNA and CDR2 is YSLEER. The CDR3 sequence is 15 residues long. The chain's CDR3 is CASSHQADFYNEQFF. The CDR3 nucleotides read TGCGCCAGCAGCCACCAGGCGGACTTTTACAATGAGCAGTTCTTC.

The genes are TRBV7-2 and TRBJ2-1; D is possibly TRBD2 (5 bases). Germline V gene lookup returns CDR1 SGHTA and CDR2 FQGNSA. Deletions cut 1 base from V and 6 bases from J, with 19 bases between. This CDR3 has 17 residues. In DNA form, the CDR3 reads TGTGCCAGCAGCTTAGTTTTTGTTGGGCTACGGGGCAATGAGCAGTTCTTC. The encoded protein is CASSLVFVGLRGNEQFF.

This clonotype was counted at least ten times. This sequence joins TRBV7-2 and TRBJ2-2; D not certain. The CDR3 totals 13 residues. Trimming left V 5 bases short and J 9 bases short, with 13 bases between. Germline CDR1 is SGHTA and CDR2 is FQGNSA. The CDR3 DNA follows: TGTGCCAGCAGCCCCGAGGAGATCCGGGAGCTGTTTTTT. Amino acid sequence: CASSPEEIRELFF.

This clonotype was recorded at least ten times. The chain carries TRBV24-1 and TRBJ2-1; D is unclear. The CDR3 consists of 12 residues. Per the germline V gene, CDR1 is KGHDR and CDR2 is SFDVKD. V lost 7 bases, J lost 7 bases, and 10 bases lay in between. The CDR3 is CATSPGRNEQFF. The CDR3 DNA sequence: TGTGCCACCAGCCCCGGACGGAATGAGCAGTTCTTC.

The chain links TRBV28 to TRBJ2-4; 7 bases are shared with TRBD1. This CDR3 comprises 16 residues. Germline V lookup: CDR1 MDHEN, CDR2 SYDVKM. V shed 5 bases, J shed 0 bases, and the junction held 7 bases outside the gene matches. The CDR3 bases are TGTGCCAGCAGTCTCGGGACAGATGTAGCCAAAAACATTCAGTACTTC. Its translation: CASSLGTDVAKNIQYF.

This chain joins TRBV23-1 and TRBJ2-1, with TRBD1 matching 7 bases. TRBV23-1 qualifies as an ORF whose function is uncertain. The CDR3 consists of 17 residues. The junction had 10 bases not matched to a gene; V was cut back by 0 bases and J by 5 bases. The CDR3: CASSQSNKGTVHNEQFF. The CDR3 DNA reads TGCGCCAGCAGTCAATCGAATAAGGGGACAGTTCACAATGAGCAGTTCTTC.

This clonotype has only a few counts. The chain joins TRBV12-3 or TRBV12-4 to TRBJ1-6, with 7 nucleotides matching TRBD1. This CDR3 comprises 15 residues. Losses at the gene ends were 4 bases for V and 9 bases for J; bases not matched to a gene: 9. CDR3 nucleotide sequence: TGTGCCAGCAGTTCCCACAACAGGGGCGGTTCACCCCTCCACTTT. Its protein product is CASSSHNRGGSPLHF.

This clonotype has ten or more counts. The chain recombines TRBV12-3 or TRBV12-4 with TRBJ2-1, with 7 bases that match TRBD2. J lost 0 bases, V lost 8 bases, and 4 bases had no gene match. The CDR3 sequence is 14 residues long. The chain's CDR3 is CASGGGSSYNEQFF. The CDR3 DNA sequence: TGTGCCAGCGGGGGGGGTAGCTCCTACAATGAGCAGTTCTTC.

There are a few counts of this clonotype. The genes are TRBV18 and TRBJ2-1; 10 nucleotides match TRBD2. The V and J ends lost 4 bases and 8 bases, in that order; junction bases with no gene match: 14. Germline V gives CDR1 KGHSH, CDR2 LQKENI. The CDR3 runs 17 residues. CDR3 amino acids: CASSRANLAGAGHEQFF. The CDR3 bases are TGTGCCAGCTCACGAGCCAACCTAGCGGGAGCTGGACATGAGCAGTTCTTC.

The chain combines TRBV20-1 with TRBJ2-1; 8 bases fit TRBD2. Trimming removed 2 bases from V and 8 bases from J; junction bases left unmatched: 11. The CDR3 runs 15 residues. The V gene's germline CDR1 is DFQATT and CDR2 SNEGSKA (reference sequence). CDR3 in DNA: TGCAGTGCTAGAACAGGACTAGCCGGGGGCGATGAGCAGTTCTTC. Amino acid sequence: CSARTGLAGGDEQFF.

The rearrangement joins TRBV12-3 or TRBV12-4 to TRBJ2-5; 8 nucleotides line up with TRBD1. This CDR3 contains 13 residues. Germline trimming cut 8 bases from V and 2 bases from J; bases unmatched to any gene: 4. The CDR3 here is CASGDRPQETQYF. The CDR3 DNA is TGTGCCAGCGGGGACAGGCCTCAAGAGACCCAGTACTTC.